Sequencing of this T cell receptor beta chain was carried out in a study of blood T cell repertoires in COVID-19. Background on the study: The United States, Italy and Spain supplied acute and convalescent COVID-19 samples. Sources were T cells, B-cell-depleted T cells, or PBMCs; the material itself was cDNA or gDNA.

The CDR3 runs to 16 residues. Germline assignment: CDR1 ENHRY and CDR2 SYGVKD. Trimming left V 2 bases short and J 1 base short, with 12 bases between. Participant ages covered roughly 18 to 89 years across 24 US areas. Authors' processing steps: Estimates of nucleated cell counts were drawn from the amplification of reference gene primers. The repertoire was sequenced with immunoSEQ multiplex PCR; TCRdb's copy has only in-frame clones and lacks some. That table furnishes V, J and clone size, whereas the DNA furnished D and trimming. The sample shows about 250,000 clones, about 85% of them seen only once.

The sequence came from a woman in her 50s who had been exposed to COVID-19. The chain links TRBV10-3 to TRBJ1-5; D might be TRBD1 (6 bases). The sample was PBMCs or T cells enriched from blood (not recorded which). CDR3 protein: CAISEGGARSNQPQHF. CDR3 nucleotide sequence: TGTGCCATCAGTGAGGGGGGGGCGCGAAGCAATCAGCCCCAGCATTTT.